The present T cell receptor beta chain was sequenced within a study of cytomegalovirus exposure and HLA in healthy donors. Overall study findings and caveats: Later analysis identified about 17,000 TCR beta sequences associated with HLA alleles, using a false discovery rate threshold of 0.05. Researchers reportedly found TCR beta sequences accurately predicted most subjects' HLA-A and HLA-B alleles. Across all donors, roughly uniform sequencing depth was an assumption of the presence/absence analyses.

To note about this clone: Its antigen is still unknown.

This CDR3 has 15 residues. Germline V lookup: CDR1 LNHDA, CDR2 SQIVND (reference sequence). Trimming removed 6 bases at V and 4 bases at J, with 18 bases between. PCR used 60 Vbeta primers and 13 Jbeta primers. In the original processing: A later analysis counted 70 million to 85 million unique TCR beta chains, around 10 million shared. Profiling relied on immunoSEQ multiplex PCR, and the TCRdb table lists in-frame clones only, not all of them. V, J and clone size are those of that table, while D and trimming were read from the DNA. The table lists some 150,000 clones, 76% of them singletons. The source is a female donor in good health and CMV-seropositive. Sequenced material: PBMCs. The chain links TRBV19 to TRBJ1-1; no clear D gene. The CDR3 region has the DNA TGTGCCAGTAGCCTGTCTGGCAGTGGCGGCACTGAAGCTTTCTTT. Protein sequence: CASSLSGSGGTEAFF.